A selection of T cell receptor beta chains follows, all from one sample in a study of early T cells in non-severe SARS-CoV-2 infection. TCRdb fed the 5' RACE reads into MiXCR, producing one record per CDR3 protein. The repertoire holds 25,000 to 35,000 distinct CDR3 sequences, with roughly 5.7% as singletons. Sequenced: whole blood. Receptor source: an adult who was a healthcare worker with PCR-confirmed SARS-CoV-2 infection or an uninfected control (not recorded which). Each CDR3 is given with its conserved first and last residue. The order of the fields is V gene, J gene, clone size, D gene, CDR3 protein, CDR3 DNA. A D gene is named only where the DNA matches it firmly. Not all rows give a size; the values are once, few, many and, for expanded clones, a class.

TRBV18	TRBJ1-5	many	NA	CASSKDQNQPQHF	TGTGCCAGCTCTAAAGACCAGAATCAGCCCCAGCATTTT
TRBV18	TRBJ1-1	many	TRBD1	CASSPPNQGVYTEAFF	TGTGCCAGCTCACCACCGAACCAGGGGGTGTACACTGAAGCTTTCTTT
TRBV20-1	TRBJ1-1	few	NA	CSARGLNTEAFF	TGCAGTGCTAGGGGGCTGAACACTGAAGCTTTCTTT
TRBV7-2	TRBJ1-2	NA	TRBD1	CASRVTGNYGYTF	TGTGCCAGCAGAGTGACAGGGAACTATGGCTACACCTTC
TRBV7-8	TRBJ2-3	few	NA	CASSFPDGSGSTDTQYF	TGTGCCAGCAGCTTCCCGGACGGATCGGGCAGCACAGATACGCAGTATTTT
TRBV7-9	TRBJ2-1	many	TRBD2	CASSLLAVNEQFF	TGTGCCAGCAGCTTACTAGCGGTGAATGAGCAGTTCTTC
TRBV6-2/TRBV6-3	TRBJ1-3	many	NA	CASSRDRIGNTIYF	TGTGCCAGCAGTCGCGACAGGATCGGAAACACCATATATTTT
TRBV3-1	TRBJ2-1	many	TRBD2	CASRGLAGAYNEQFF	TGTGCCAGCAGGGGACTAGCGGGAGCTTACAATGAGCAGTTCTTC
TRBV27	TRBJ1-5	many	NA	CASSRQINQPQHF	TGTGCCAGCAGCCGACAGATCAATCAGCCCCAGCATTTT
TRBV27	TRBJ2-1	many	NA	CASTKDQSSYNEQFF	TGTGCCAGCACCAAAGACCAAAGCTCCTACAATGAGCAGTTCTTC
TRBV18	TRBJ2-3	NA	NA	CASSAMTTSTDTQYF	TGTGCCAGCTCAGCTATGACAACTAGCACAGATACGCAGTATTTT
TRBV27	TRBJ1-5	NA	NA	CASSLWGNQPQHF	TGTGCCAGCAGTTTGTGGGGCAATCAGCCCCAGCATTTT
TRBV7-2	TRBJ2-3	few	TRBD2	CASSLAGGRRDTQYF	TGTGCCAGCAGCTTAGCGGGAGGGCGTAGAGATACGCAGTATTTT
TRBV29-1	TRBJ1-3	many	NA	CSVGGQSSGNTIYF	TGCAGCGTGGGGGGCCAAAGCTCTGGAAACACCATATATTTT
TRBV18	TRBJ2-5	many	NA	CASSPTTSQETQYF	TGTGCCAGCTCACCAACTACGTCACAAGAGACCCAGTACTTC
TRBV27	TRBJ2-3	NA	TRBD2	CASSRWVAGLGTDTQYF	TGTGCCAGCAGTCGATGGGTAGCGGGGTTGGGCACAGATACGCAGTATTTT
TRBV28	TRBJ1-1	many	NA	CASSSPGQNTEAFF	TGTGCCAGCAGTTCCCCCGGTCAGAACACTGAAGCTTTCTTT
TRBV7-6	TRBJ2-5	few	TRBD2	CASDPVAGGPETQYF	TGTGCCAGCGATCCGGTAGCGGGAGGGCCCGAGACCCAGTACTTC
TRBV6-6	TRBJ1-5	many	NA	CASSYATGQNSNQPQHF	TGTGCCAGCAGTTACGCGACAGGCCAAAATAGCAATCAGCCCCAGCATTTT
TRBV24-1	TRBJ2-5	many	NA	CATSDPGQGGAQYF	TGTGCCACCAGTGATCCGGGGCAGGGGGGAGCCCAGTACTTC
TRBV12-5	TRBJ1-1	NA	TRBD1	CASGLGQGNTEAFF	TGTGCTAGTGGTCTGGGACAGGGAAATACTGAAGCTTTCTTT
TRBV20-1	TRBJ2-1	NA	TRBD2	CSARGAGIEQFF	TGCAGTGCTAGAGGAGCGGGAATTGAGCAGTTCTTC
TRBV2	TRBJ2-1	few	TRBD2	CASSEAGLAISNEQFF	TGTGCCAGCAGTGAAGCGGGACTAGCTATATCCAATGAGCAGTTCTTC
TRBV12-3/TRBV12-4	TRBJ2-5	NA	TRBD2	CASRFSGSPETQYF	TGTGCCAGCAGATTTAGCGGGAGTCCCGAGACCCAGTACTTC
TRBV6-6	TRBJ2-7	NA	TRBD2	CASRSPTSGRANHEQYF	TGTGCCAGCAGAAGCCCGACTAGCGGGAGGGCCAACCACGAGCAGTACTTC
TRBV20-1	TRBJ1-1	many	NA	CSARGLGQLNTEAFF	TGCAGTGCTAGAGGCCTAGGACAGCTGAACACTGAAGCTTTCTTT
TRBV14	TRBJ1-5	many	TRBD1	CASSQTGVNQPQHF	TGTGCCAGCAGTCAGACAGGGGTCAATCAGCCCCAGCATTTT
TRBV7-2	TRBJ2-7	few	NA	CASSPDGARPLDEQYF	TGTGCCAGCAGCCCCGACGGAGCTAGGCCCCTAGACGAGCAGTACTTC
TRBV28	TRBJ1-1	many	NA	CASRRSGGYNTEAFF	TGTGCCAGCAGACGGTCCGGAGGTTATAACACTGAAGCTTTCTTT
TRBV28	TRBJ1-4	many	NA	CASSSRPGQLNEKLFF	TGTGCCAGCAGTTCAAGGCCCGGACAGCTAAATGAAAAACTGTTTTTT
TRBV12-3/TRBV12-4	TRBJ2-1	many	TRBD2	CASGGLAGLYNEQFF	TGTGCCAGCGGGGGACTAGCGGGCCTCTACAATGAGCAGTTCTTC
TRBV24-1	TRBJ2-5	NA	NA	CATSGAYQGETQYF	TGTGCCACCAGTGGGGCCTACCAGGGAGAGACCCAGTACTTC
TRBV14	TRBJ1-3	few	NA	CASSQLSGNTIYF	TGTGCCAGCAGCCAACTCTCTGGAAACACCATATATTTT
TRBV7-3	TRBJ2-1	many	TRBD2	CASSLTASGGYNEQFF	TGTGCCAGCAGCTTAACAGCTAGCGGGGGGTACAATGAGCAGTTCTTC
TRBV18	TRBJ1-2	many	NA	CASSPRLDGEDGYTF	TGTGCCAGCTCACCCCGCCTAGACGGAGAGGATGGCTACACCTTC
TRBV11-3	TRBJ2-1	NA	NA	CASSLDHADEQFF	TGTGCCAGCAGCTTAGATCATGCCGATGAGCAGTTCTTC
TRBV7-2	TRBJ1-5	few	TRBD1	CASSPGGGGQPQHF	TGTGCCAGCAGCCCAGGGGGAGGTGGGCAGCCCCAGCATTTT
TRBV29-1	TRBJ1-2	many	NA	CSVQRTESFDGYTF	TGCAGCGTTCAACGGACAGAAAGTTTTGATGGCTACACCTTC
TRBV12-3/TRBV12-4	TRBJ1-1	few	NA	CASLMNTEAFF	TGTGCCAGTCTGATGAACACTGAAGCTTTCTTT
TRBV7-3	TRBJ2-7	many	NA	CASSRGPSDEQYF	TGTGCCAGCAGCCGGGGGCCCTCTGACGAGCAGTACTTC
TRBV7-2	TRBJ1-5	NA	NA	CASSFQGRDQPQHF	TGTGCCAGCAGCTTCCAGGGGAGGGATCAGCCCCAGCATTTT
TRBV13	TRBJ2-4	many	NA	CASSLEQGSSKNIQYF	TGTGCCAGCAGCTTAGAACAGGGTTCTTCCAAAAACATTCAGTACTTC
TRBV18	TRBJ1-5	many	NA	CASSPSAASNQPQHF	TGTGCCAGCTCACCATCGGCGGCGAGCAATCAGCCCCAGCATTTT
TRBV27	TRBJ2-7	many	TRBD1	CASSPSPGTGYEQYF	TGTGCCAGCAGTCCATCTCCCGGGACAGGCTACGAGCAGTACTTC
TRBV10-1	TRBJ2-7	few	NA	CASSDGLNEQYF	TGCGCCAGCAGTGATGGATTAAACGAGCAGTACTTC